These 16 T cell receptor beta chains were sequenced from one sample in a study of T cell responses to AZD1222 COVID-19 vaccine. Some clones are missing from TCRdb's copy, which holds only in-frame ones; the method was immunoSEQ multiplex PCR. This table holds approximately 150,000 clones, approximately 91% found once. The sequencing used peripheral blood, collected 28 days after the second AZD1222 dose. These receptors were obtained from an adult who received the AZD1222 COVID-19 vaccine.

This sequence joins TRBV2 and TRBJ1-6; D may be TRBD1 (6 bases). The CDR3 runs 15 residues. Deletions cut 2 bases from V and 10 bases from J, with 15 bases between. CDR1 is SNHLY and CDR2 is FYNNEI in the germline V gene. The CDR3 DNA reads TGTGCCAGCAGTGAACAGGGGTACCGGGAATCACCCCTCCACTTT. This sequence encodes CASSEQGYRESPLHF.

The chain is built from TRBV7-6 and TRBJ1-3; D ambiguous. CDR1 is SGHVS, CDR2 FNYEAQ, per germline. V was pared by 4 bases and J by 3 bases, with 7 bases between. The CDR3 has 13 residues. The chain's CDR3 is CASSSSRGNTIYF. CDR3 nucleotide sequence: TGTGCCAGCAGCTCGTCCCGTGGAAACACCATATATTTT. Full variable domain (remainder filled in from reference TRBV7-6 and TRBJ1-3): GAGVSQSPRYKVTKRGQDVALRCDPISGHVSLYWYRQALGQGPEFLTYFNYEAQQDKSGLPNDRFSAERPEGSISTLTIQRTEQRDSAMYRCASSSSRGNTIYFGEGSWLTVV.

CDR3 sequence (DNA): TGTGCCAGCAGTTACGGACAGGGGGCAGATACGCAGTATTTT. As protein: CASSYGQGADTQYF. The rearrangement links TRBV27 to TRBJ2-3; 10 bases align to TRBD1. Germline-derived CDR1 and CDR2 are MNHEY and SMNVEV (reference sequence). J was trimmed by 4 bases and V by 4 bases; bases with no gene match: 2. The CDR3 is 14 residues long.

CDR3: CASSLGLTTEAFF. Written as DNA, the CDR3 is TGTGCCAGCAGCTTAGGGTTGACCACTGAAGCTTTCTTT. The chain links TRBV7-9 to TRBJ1-1; D is unresolved. Looked up from germline, CDR1 is SEHNR and CDR2 is FQNEAQ (reference sequence). Trimming left V 1 base short and J 4 bases short, with 7 bases between. The CDR3 extends over 13 amino acids.

This sequence joins TRBV4-2 and TRBJ2-7; either TRBD1 or TRBD2 may fit D (5 bases each). Trimming stripped 0 bases from V and 1 base from J, with 10 bases between. The CDR3 totals 15 residues. The germline V gene has CDR1 LGHNA and CDR2 YNFKEQ. The DNA of the CDR3 is TGTGCCAGCAGCCAAGATCGGGGCGTATCCTACGAGCAGTACTTC. This codes for CASSQDRGVSYEQYF.

This rearrangement joins TRBV4-2 to TRBJ1-2; D is undetermined. The V gene lost 3 bases and the J gene lost 3 bases, with 11 bases spanning the gap. Germline V gene sequence: CDR1 LGHNA, CDR2 YNFKEQ. The length of the CDR3 is 14 residues. The CDR3 loop reads CASSHPPRDYGYTF. The CDR3 coding sequence is TGTGCCAGCAGCCACCCCCCCCGAGACTATGGCTACACCTTC.

The J gene is TRBJ2-7, the V gene TRBV30, with D unresolved. CDR3 length: 14 residues. Trimming cost V 0 bases and J 2 bases, with 11 bases left between them. Per germline, CDR1 GTSNPN and CDR2 SVGIG (reference sequence). The CDR3 DNA reads as TGTGCCTGGAGTGTACTGGTGGGCCCCTACGAGCAGTACTTC. Translating it yields CAWSVLVGPYEQYF.

The CDR3 DNA reads as TGCGCCAGCAGCTTGGCTCGGGGACAGGGGGCAGGAGAGCAGTACTTC. It encodes CASSLARGQGAGEQYF. The chain combines TRBV5-1 with TRBJ2-7; 12 bases are a match to TRBD1. Germline loops: CDR1 SGHRS, CDR2 YFSETQ. This CDR3 contains 16 residues. With 0 bases clipped from V and 7 bases from J, the junction kept 8 bases outside the gene matches. Full variable domain (outside the CDR3, taken from reference TRBV5-1 and TRBJ2-7): KAGVTQTPRYLIKTRGQQVTLSCSPISGHRSVSWYQQTPGQGLQFLFEYFSETQRNKGNFPGRFSGRQFSNSRSEMNVSTLELGDSALYLCASSLARGQGAGEQYFGPGTRLTVT.

This rearrangement joins TRBV7-9 to TRBJ2-4, with D possibly called TRBD1 or TRBD2 (5 bases each). The CDR3 contains 13 residues. Trimming removed 7 bases at V and 1 base at J, with 8 bases between. The germline V gene has CDR1 SEHNR and CDR2 FQNEAQ (reference sequence). The CDR3 nucleotides read TGTGCCAGCACCGGGACGGCCAAAAACATTCAGTACTTC. It is translated as CASTGTAKNIQYF.

V gene TRBV5-1 combines with J gene TRBJ2-7; D might be TRBD2 (5 bases). Germline assignment: CDR1 SGHRS and CDR2 YFSETQ. The CDR3 spans 13 residues. The V gene lost 3 bases and the J gene lost 4 bases, with 11 bases spanning the gap. CDR3 residues: CASSYLGGYEQYF. DNA of the CDR3: TGCGCCAGCAGCTACCTTGGCGGGTACGAGCAGTACTTC.

V gene TRBV5-1 combines with J gene TRBJ1-6; D gene unclear. The CDR3 is made up of 13 amino acids. Looked up from germline, CDR1 is SGHRS and CDR2 is YFSETQ. The ends were cut back, 2 bases at V and 10 bases at J, with 10 bases in the middle. CDR3 region: CASSFSGRSPLHF. CDR3 nucleotide sequence: TGCGCCAGCAGCTTTTCGGGCCGATCACCCCTCCACTTT.

The V call is TRBV5-6, the J call TRBJ1-2; no clear D gene. V was trimmed by 2 bases and J by 0 bases, leaving 5 bases between them. The CDR3 is 13 residues long. Germline assignment: CDR1 SGHDT and CDR2 YYEEEE. DNA for the CDR3: TGTGCCAGCAGCTTCGGAGCTAACTATGGCTACACCTTC. Residues: CASSFGANYGYTF.

The chain has TRBV29-1 and TRBJ1-1; D is perhaps TRBD1 (5 bases). This CDR3 is built from 12 residues. The V gene lost 4 bases and the J gene lost 4 bases, with 10 bases spanning the gap. CDR1 and CDR2 (germline): SQVTM, ANQGSEA. CDR3: CSVGREATEAFF. CDR3 DNA: TGCAGCGTTGGCAGGGAGGCCACTGAAGCTTTCTTT.

This chain joins TRBV5-1 and TRBJ2-5; 10 bases fit TRBD2. The CDR3 is 16 amino acids. Germline V gene sequence: CDR1 SGHRS, CDR2 YFSETQ. V lost 7 bases to trimming and J lost 4 bases; unmatched junction nucleotides: 13. The CDR3 sequence: CASSYRGTSVGETQYF. In DNA form, the CDR3 reads TGCGCCAGCTCCTACCGCGGGACTAGCGTCGGAGAGACCCAGTACTTC.

This clone was seen once. The genes are TRBV10-3 and TRBJ2-7; 13 nucleotides align to TRBD2. Germline trimming cut 2 bases from V and 1 base from J; bases unmatched to any gene: 8. Germline V gives CDR1 ENHRY, CDR2 SYGVKD. The CDR3 is 18 amino acids. The CDR3 DNA reads TGTGCCATCAGTGAGGGGACTAGCGGGAAGTCGGGGTCCTACGAGCAGTACTTC. Protein: CAISEGTSGKSGSYEQYF.

The gene calls are TRBV19 and TRBJ1-2; D is undetermined. The CDR3 contains 16 residues. Trimming shortened V by 0 bases and J by 8 bases, and 19 bases separated the two germline ends. Germline-derived CDR1 and CDR2 are LNHDA and SQIVND (reference sequence). The CDR3 is CASSIDVASPGRGYTF. The CDR3 DNA is TGTGCCAGTAGTATAGATGTGGCCTCACCCGGACGAGGCTACACCTTC.